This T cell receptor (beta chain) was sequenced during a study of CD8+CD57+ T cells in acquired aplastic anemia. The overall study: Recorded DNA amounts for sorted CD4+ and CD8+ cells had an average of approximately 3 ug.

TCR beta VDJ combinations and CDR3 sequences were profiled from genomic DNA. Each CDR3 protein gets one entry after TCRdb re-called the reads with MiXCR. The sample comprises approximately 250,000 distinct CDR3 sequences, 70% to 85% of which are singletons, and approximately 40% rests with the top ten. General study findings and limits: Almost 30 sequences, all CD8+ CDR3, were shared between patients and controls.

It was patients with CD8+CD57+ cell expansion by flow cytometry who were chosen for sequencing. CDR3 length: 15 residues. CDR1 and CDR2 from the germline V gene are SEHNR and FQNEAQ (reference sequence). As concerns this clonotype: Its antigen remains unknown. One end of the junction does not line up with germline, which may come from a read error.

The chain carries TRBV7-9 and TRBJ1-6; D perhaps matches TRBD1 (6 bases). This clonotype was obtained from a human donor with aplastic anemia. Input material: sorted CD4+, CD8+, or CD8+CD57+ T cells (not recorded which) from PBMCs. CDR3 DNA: TGTGCCAGCAGCTTGGGCGGGGGCCAGGGATCCCCCCACCACTTT. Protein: CASSLGGGQGSPHHF.